This T cell receptor beta chain was recovered during a study of T cell changes during pregnancy in multiple sclerosis. The method was immunoSEQ multiplex PCR; TCRdb's version includes in-frame clones alone and lacks a portion of them. The repertoire holds 50,000 or so clones, with just over 90% as singletons. The V gene end was trimmed by 0 bases and the J gene end by 5 bases; junction bases not matched to a gene: 2. From germline, CDR1 is SGDLS and CDR2 YYNGEE. CDR3 length: 13 amino acids. The sequence was obtained from a female donor with multiple sclerosis, enrolled in a pregnancy study. The chain is built from TRBV9 and TRBJ2-7, with 7 bases fitting TRBD1. Sequencing was performed on peripheral blood, taken in the second trimester of pregnancy. The CDR3 nucleotides read TGTGCCAGCAGCGTAGGACAGGGAGACGAGCAGTACTTC. As protein: CASSVGQGDEQYF.